This entry lists 9 T cell receptor beta chains sequenced from one sample in a study of human T cells and chemical hapten exposure (dated by TCRdb to 2020 to 2022). Library construction relied on RACE. The sequencer listed for this sample is NextSeq 500. TCRdb itself trimmed the public reads at Q25 with fastp, ran MiXCR and retained productive beta chains. Each entry is one CDR3 protein sequence, shown with its most common DNA and genes. The sample table lists 150,000 to 200,000 distinct CDR3 sequences, approximately 31% of them with a count of one. Less than 3% of the sample is taken by the ten largest. The time point label here, explained by the study, means: pre-sensitization, week 0. The label giving this sample's treatment or condition can be read as: therapeutic diphenylcyclopropenone sensitization with weekly scalp DPC. Sample: whole blood, taken in connection with sensitization to the hapten diphenylcyclopropenone (DPC). All receptors derive from a woman aged 25 to 39 with alopecia areata. Some clones in this sample may be carry-over from other donors' samples.

CDR3 sequence reads: CASNPPTGRTEAFF. In nucleotides, the CDR3 is TGTGCCAGCAACCCCCCGACAGGGCGCACTGAAGCTTTCTTT. The chain uses TRBV28 and TRBJ1-1; 7 nucleotides match TRBD1. J lost 4 bases, V lost 7 bases, and 9 bases had no gene match. Germline values: CDR1 MDHEN, CDR2 SYDVKM. The CDR3 has 14 residues.

This chain links TRBV20-1 with TRBJ2-1; no definite D call. The CDR3 consists of 10 residues. Germline values: CDR1 DFQATT, CDR2 SNEGSKA (reference sequence). Trimming removed 7 bases from V and 7 bases from J, with 8 bases in between. CDR3 in amino acids: CSVFWNEQFF. CDR3 coding DNA: TGCAGTGTCTTCTGGAATGAGCAGTTCTTC.

The table lists this clonotype with a few counts. The V and J genes are TRBV7-2 and TRBJ1-3, with D unresolved. The CDR3 sequence is 16 residues long. Trimming removed 6 bases from V and 1 base from J, with 16 bases in between. The germline gives CDR1 SGHTA, CDR2 FQGNSA. The CDR3 DNA is TGTGCCAGCAGTTCCAAACCGCCAGGTTCTGGAAACACCATATATTTT. Its protein product is CASSSKPPGSGNTIYF.

Worth noting for this clonotype: The junction differs from germline at one of its ends, possibly a read error. This chain connects TRBV4-2 to TRBJ2-3; 11 nucleotides align to TRBD2. Germline V gene sequence: CDR1 LGHNA, CDR2 YNFKEQ. The CDR3 is made up of 20 amino acids. CDR3 protein: CASSREHTSPGLAVTDTQYF. CDR3 bases: TGTGCTAGCAGCCGAGAACACACATCACCGGGACTAGCGGTAACAGATACGCAGTATTTT.

This clonotype occurred a few times. V and J are TRBV6-2 or TRBV6-3 and TRBJ2-7; D is perhaps TRBD1 (6 bases). With 4 bases removed from V and 7 bases from J, the gap between germline ends came to 20 bases. CDR3 size: 15 residues. Germline V CDR1 and CDR2: MNHEY, SVGEGT. CDR3 bases: TGTGCCAGCAGTTTCCTCCGGGACACCACTCGGGAGCAGTACTTC. It is translated as CASSFLRDTTREQYF.

This CDR3 reads CASSLAGGVNTGELFF. CDR3 DNA: TGTGCCAGCAGCTTAGCGGGCGGAGTTAACACCGGGGAGCTGTTTTTT. The V gene is TRBV7-9, the J gene TRBJ2-2; D not certain. The CDR3 is 16 amino acids. Trimming shortened V by 0 bases and J by 2 bases, and 10 bases separated the two germline ends. The V gene's germline CDR1 is SEHNR and CDR2 FQNEAQ (reference sequence).

This rearrangement joins TRBV6-2 or TRBV6-3 to TRBJ2-2; D may be TRBD2 (6 bases). Trimming took off 8 bases at V and 7 bases at J, with 20 bases between the two ends. The CDR3 is 15 amino acids. The V gene's germline CDR1 is MNHEY and CDR2 SVGEGT. The CDR3 sequence is CASGYAGIDIGELFF. In DNA form, the CDR3 reads TGTGCCAGCGGATACGCGGGGATAGATATCGGGGAGCTGTTTTTT.

This CDR3 reads CASSQDRGGNTEAFF. CDR3 in DNA: TGTGCCAGCAGCCAGGACAGGGGGGGGAACACTGAAGCTTTCTTT. V is TRBV5-4 and J is TRBJ1-1; TRBD1 matches 10 bases. Unmatched junction bases numbered 4, after V lost 4 bases and J lost 1 base. The CDR3 spans 15 residues. Germline V gene sequence: CDR1 SGHNT, CDR2 YYREEE (reference sequence).

This clonotype appeared a few times. This sequence joins TRBV28 and TRBJ1-5; D may be TRBD1 (6 bases). Trimming pared 5 bases from V and 3 bases from J, leaving 8 bases between. Germline assignment: CDR1 MDHEN and CDR2 SYDVKM. The CDR3 covers 13 residues. The DNA for the CDR3 is TGTGCCAGCAGTAGGGGGGACAATCAGCCCCAGCATTTT. Its protein product is CASSRGDNQPQHF.